This T cell receptor (beta chain) came from a study of CD8+CD57+ T cells in acquired aplastic anemia. Across the whole study: When averaged, DNA from sorted CD4+ and CD8+ cells came to approximately 3 ug.

In regard to this clonotype: At one end the junction does not follow the germline gene, possibly because of a read error.

Genomic DNA templated the TCR beta VDJ and CDR3 profiling. Using its own MiXCR run on the reads, TCRdb lists one record per CDR3 protein. Here the sample spans some 42,000 distinct CDR3 sequences, approximately 67% being singletons. Germline-derived CDR1 and CDR2 are SGHRS and YFSETQ. CDR3 length: 13 residues. The chain has TRBV5-1 and TRBJ2-7; 7 nucleotides match TRBD1. The receptor was isolated from a human donor in good health, serving as a control. Material for sequencing was sorted CD4+, CD8+, or CD8+CD57+ T cells (not recorded which) from PBMCs. The CDR3 DNA reads TGTGCCAGCAGCTCGGGACAGATCTACGAGCAGTACTTC. Residues: CASSSGQIYEQYF.